The 10 T cell receptor beta chains below come from one sample, sequenced in a study of T-cell reconstitution after alpha-beta-depleted transplantation in children. Researchers prepared the TCRbeta library using unique molecular identifiers, the study reports. TCRdb analysed the PCR reads with MiXCR anew, one entry per CDR3 protein. This sample has hundreds of thousands of distinct CDR3 sequences; 13% occur once, and the top ten carry about 2.2%. The specimen comprised PBMCs, mostly from graft donor cells, sampled 360 days after TCRalphabeta/CD19-depleted stem cell transplant. The receptors were sampled from a male patient between 5 and 17 years old who had a stem cell transplant for acute myeloid leukemia, so the T cells may come from the graft donor.

This clonotype has ten or more counts. V and J are TRBV12-3 or TRBV12-4 and TRBJ2-5; the D gene is possibly TRBD2 (5 bases). Trimming stripped 6 bases from V and 1 base from J, with 12 bases between. The CDR3 totals 14 residues. In nucleotides, the CDR3 is TGTGCCAGCAGCCACACGGGAATCCAAGAGACCCAGTACTTC. This gives the protein CASSHTGIQETQYF.

This clonotype was recorded a few times. V is TRBV7-9 and J is TRBJ1-2; 7 bases agree with TRBD1. The junction had 5 bases not matched to a gene; V was cut back by 5 bases and J by 2 bases. The germline V gene encodes CDR1 SEHNR and CDR2 FQNEAQ (reference sequence). CDR3 length: 14 amino acids. The CDR3 nucleotides read TGTGCCAGCAGCATCAGGGGGGCGAACTATGGCTACACCTTC. This sequence encodes CASSIRGANYGYTF.

The chain employs TRBV12-3 or TRBV12-4 and TRBJ2-7, with 8 bases fitting TRBD1. V shed 7 bases, J shed 5 bases, and the junction held 13 bases outside the gene matches. CDR3 size: 15 residues. CDR3: CASTPDREYSHEQYF. The CDR3 bases are TGTGCCAGCACTCCGGACAGGGAATATTCTCACGAGCAGTACTTC.

This clonotype has just a few counts. The V and J genes are TRBV20-1 and TRBJ2-7, with 7 bases identical to TRBD2. The germline V gene encodes CDR1 DFQATT and CDR2 SNEGSKA (reference sequence). V was clipped by 3 bases and J by 4 bases; unmatched bases: 3. CDR3 size: 12 residues. The CDR3 loop reads CSASGRIYEQYF. The CDR3 region has the DNA TGCAGTGCTAGCGGGAGGATATACGAGCAGTACTTC.

This clonotype showed up just a few times. The chain links TRBV7-8 to TRBJ2-3; D call uncertain. V was trimmed by 10 bases and J by 0 bases, leaving 14 bases between them. Germline V lookup: CDR1 SGHVS, CDR2 FQNEAQ. This CDR3 contains 14 residues. CDR3 loop: CATNAGNSTDTQYF. The CDR3 nucleotides read TGTGCCACCAATGCCGGAAATAGCACAGATACGCAGTATTTT. Drawing the rest from reference TRBV7-8 and TRBJ2-3, the complete variable domain is GAGVSQSPRYKVAKRGQDVALRCDPISGHVSLFWYQQALGQGPEFLTYFQNEAQLDKSGLPSDRFFAERPEGSVSTLKIQRTQQEDSAVYLCATNAGNSTDTQYFGPGTRLTVL.

The chain combines TRBV20-1 with TRBJ1-5; 9 positions agree with TRBD1. Germline trimming cut 6 bases from V and 3 bases from J; bases unmatched to any gene: 6. Germline assignment: CDR1 DFQATT and CDR2 SNEGSKA (reference sequence). The CDR3 runs 14 residues. The CDR3 bases are TGCAGTGCCCGCGGGACAGGGAACAATCAGCCCCAGCATTTT. It yields the protein CSARGTGNNQPQHF.

This clonotype was recorded at least ten times. The CDR3 here is CSARGLLAGGYNEQFF. The CDR3 bases are TGCAGTGCTAGGGGTCTTCTAGCGGGGGGTTACAATGAGCAGTTCTTC. The chain joins TRBV20-1 to TRBJ2-1, with 11 bases that match TRBD2. The CDR3 loop spans 16 amino acids. V lost 3 bases to trimming and J lost 4 bases; unmatched junction nucleotides: 8. Germline V CDR1 and CDR2: DFQATT, SNEGSKA (reference sequence).

The rearrangement joins TRBV30 to TRBJ2-7; 12 bases are a match to TRBD1. The CDR3 is 16 residues long. Per germline, CDR1 GTSNPN and CDR2 SVGIG (reference sequence). The V and J ends lost 4 bases and 6 bases, in that order; junction bases with no gene match: 13. The CDR3 here is CAWTAGTGGAVGEQYF. The CDR3 DNA reads as TGTGCCTGGACAGCCGGGACAGGGGGCGCGGTTGGCGAGCAGTACTTC.

The genes are TRBV14 and TRBJ2-3; D is uncertain. The length of the CDR3 is 11 residues. The ends were cut back, 0 bases at V and 8 bases at J, with 3 bases in the middle. Germline V gene lookup returns CDR1 SGHDN and CDR2 FVKESK. Here the CDR3 reads CASSQEGTQYF. CDR3 nucleotides: TGTGCCAGCAGCCAAGAAGGTACGCAGTATTTT.

In this sample, this clonotype turned up many times. The gene calls are TRBV20-1 and TRBJ2-1; D may be TRBD2 (6 bases). Trimming removed 0 bases at V and 16 bases at J, with 19 bases between. This CDR3 comprises 13 residues. Germline lookup yields CDR1 DFQATT and CDR2 SNEGSKA (reference sequence). This CDR3 reads CSARDFPEDGGFF. CDR3 in DNA: TGCAGTGCTAGAGATTTTCCGGAGGACGGGGGATTCTTC.